The present TCR beta chain was sequenced within a study of radiotherapy plus CTLA-4 blockade in lung cancer. Study-wide results and caveats: Clones of tumor-derived TCRs expanded in blood after radiotherapy plus ipilimumab.

This clone was observed a single time. The target antigen is unknown. Those with chemo-refractory metastatic non-small-cell lung cancer were treated with focal radiation combined with CTLA-4 blockade using ipilimumab. Assay: immunoSEQ multiplex PCR; the TCRdb copy retains only in-frame clones and omits some. Among roughly 76,000 clones, just under 75% were seen once, and the ten largest hold 9.5% to 10%. The CDR3 extends over 15 amino acids. With 3 bases removed from V and 5 bases from J, the gap between germline ends came to 17 bases. The germline V gene encodes CDR1 SGHNT and CDR2 YYREEE (reference sequence).

The sample was peripheral blood, taken from a patient treated with radiotherapy plus ipilimumab. The chain couples TRBV5-4 to TRBJ2-5; D is perhaps TRBD2 (5 bases). This receptor was identified in a human donor with non-small cell lung cancer whose response to radiotherapy plus ipilimumab could not be evaluated. CDR3 nucleotides: TGTGCCAGCAGCTCCCGAGGGTCATCGGGGGAGACCCAGTACTTC. Translated: CASSSRGSSGETQYF.